The 29 T cell receptor beta chains presented below share a single source sample, sequenced in a study of blood T cell repertoires in COVID-19. Here immunoSEQ multiplex PCR was the method, and the copy in TCRdb shows in-frame clones only, minus some. Of about 400,000 clones in the sample, around 84% were seen once. What was sequenced was peripheral blood. The source of these receptors is a human donor in a cohort sampled during active COVID-19.

The CDR3: CASSYGRLAGRPTGELFF. The CDR3 DNA reads as TGCGCCAGCAGCTATGGGAGGCTAGCGGGACGACCCACCGGGGAGCTGTTTTTT. The chain carries TRBV5-1 and TRBJ2-2, with 9 bases lining up with TRBD2. The V gene's germline CDR1 is SGHRS and CDR2 YFSETQ. V dropped 3 bases and J dropped 4; count of bases not matched to a gene: 13. The CDR3 is 18 residues long.

This chain connects TRBV29-1 to TRBJ2-3; TRBD1 matches at 7 bases. Germline values: CDR1 SQVTM, CDR2 ANQGSEA. V lost 3 bases and J lost 6; bases outside the gene matches: 0. The CDR3 spans 11 residues. The CDR3 reads CSVEGQDTQYF. The CDR3 nucleotides are TGCAGCGTTGAGGGACAGGATACGCAGTATTTT.

This CDR3 reads CASSPPGSTRGALHF. CDR3 nucleotide sequence: TGTGCCAGCAGCCCCCCCGGGTCGACTAGAGGGGCCCTCCACTTT. The chain uses TRBV28 and TRBJ1-6; tentatively, D is TRBD1 (5 bases). The CDR3 has 15 amino acids. Per germline, CDR1 MDHEN and CDR2 SYDVKM. With 6 bases removed from V and 14 bases from J, the gap between germline ends came to 23 bases.

The genes are TRBV25-1 and TRBJ2-2; 8 nucleotides agree with TRBD1. Per the germline V gene, CDR1 is MGHDK and CDR2 is SYGVNS. This CDR3 is 14 amino acids long. Losses at the gene ends were 3 bases for V and 3 bases for J; bases not matched to a gene: 0. In DNA, the CDR3 is TGTGCCAGCAGTGAGACAGGGGACACCGGGGAGCTGTTTTTT. This codes for CASSETGDTGELFF.

The rearrangement uses TRBV4-2 and TRBJ1-2; D may be TRBD1 (6 bases). V was cut by 1 base and J by 0 bases, with 12 bases left in between. Per germline, CDR1 LGHNA and CDR2 YNFKEQ. The CDR3 is 16 amino acids. This CDR3 reads CASSQGSNRANYGYTF. CDR3 coding DNA: TGTGCCAGCAGCCAAGGGTCGAACAGGGCTAACTATGGCTACACCTTC.

The chain combines TRBV19 with TRBJ2-7; D remains unclear. CDR3 length: 14 amino acids. Trimming took off 7 bases at V and 2 bases at J, with 15 bases between the two ends. Germline V gene data show CDR1 as LNHDA and CDR2 as SQIVND (reference sequence). CDR3 DNA: TGTGCCAGTAAAGTGTCGGCGGCTACCTACGAGCAGTACTTC. Its protein product is CASKVSAATYEQYF.

The sample holds one count of this clone. This sequence joins TRBV30 and TRBJ1-3, with TRBD1 matching over 11 bases. After removal of 4 bases from V and 3 bases from J, the junction contained 11 bases not matched to a gene. Germline CDR1 and CDR2: GTSNPN and SVGIG (reference sequence). The CDR3 covers 17 residues. The CDR3 is CAWTPEWTGGGGNTIYF. The DNA for the CDR3 is TGTGCCTGGACCCCGGAATGGACAGGGGGCGGTGGAAACACCATATATTTT.

The gene calls are TRBV19 and TRBJ1-2; D gene ambiguous. There are 15 residues in the CDR3. V lost 3 bases and J 4 bases, leaving 15 bases between the germline ends. The germline gives CDR1 LNHDA, CDR2 SQIVND (reference sequence). The chain's CDR3 is CASSMRAGLFYGYTF. CDR3 sequence (DNA): TGTGCCAGTAGTATGAGGGCCGGACTTTTCTATGGCTACACCTTC. Combining the CDR3 with reference TRBV19 and TRBJ1-2 gives the whole variable domain DGGITQSPKYLFRKEGQNVTLSCEQNLNHDAMYWYRQDPGQGLRLIYYSQIVNDFQKGDIAEGYSVSREKKESFPLTVTSAQKNPTAFYLCASSMRAGLFYGYTFGSGTRLTVV.

V gene TRBV30 combines with J gene TRBJ1-4, with a tentative D call TRBD1 (6 bases). The CDR3 totals 12 residues. The V gene's germline CDR1 is GTSNPN and CDR2 SVGIG (reference sequence). Trimming shortened V by 0 bases and J by 7 bases, and 6 bases separated the two germline ends. This CDR3 reads CAWSVQGEKLFF. In DNA form, the CDR3 reads TGTGCCTGGAGTGTACAGGGTGAAAAACTGTTTTTT.

V and J are TRBV28 and TRBJ2-7; TRBD1 aligns across 8 bases. CDR1 and CDR2 from the germline V gene are MDHEN and SYDVKM. The CDR3 runs to 16 residues. Trimming took 3 bases from V and 1 from J; bases not matched to a gene: 8. The CDR3 DNA reads TGTGCCAGCAGTTTTACGCAGGGGGCTACATCCTACGAGCAGTACTTC. This translates into CASSFTQGATSYEQYF.

This sequence joins TRBV7-2 and TRBJ1-4; TRBD1 agrees at 11 bases. The CDR3 spans 15 residues. Trimming took 1 base from V and 7 from J; bases not matched to a gene: 2. Germline CDR1 SGHTA, CDR2 FQGNSA. This CDR3 is CASSLVGTGGEKLFF. The DNA of the CDR3 is TGTGCCAGCAGCTTAGTTGGGACAGGGGGTGAAAAACTGTTTTTT.

Regarding this clone: The identical CDR3 is also encoded by other nucleotide sequences in the sample. The V and J genes are TRBV7-8 and TRBJ1-6; 7 nucleotides line up with TRBD1. The trim removed 0 bases at V and 0 bases at J, leaving 8 bases unmatched. Germline assignment: CDR1 SGHVS and CDR2 FQNEAQ. The CDR3 covers 19 residues. The CDR3 is CASSLATGTASSYNSPLHF. CDR3 bases: TGTGCCAGCAGCTTAGCTACCGGGACAGCGAGCTCCTATAATTCACCCCTCCACTTT.

The chain couples TRBV2 to TRBJ2-7; 12 nucleotides align to TRBD2. The CDR3 sequence is 14 residues long. V lost 9 bases to trimming and J lost 6 bases; unmatched junction nucleotides: 9. Germline assignment: CDR1 SNHLY and CDR2 FYNNEI. The CDR3 sequence: CASNFGLAGSEQYF. The CDR3 nucleotides are TGTGCCAGTAACTTCGGACTAGCGGGATCCGAGCAGTACTTC.

The chain carries TRBV11-2 and TRBJ1-4; D is ambiguous. The V gene's germline CDR1 is SGHAT and CDR2 FQNNGV. With 6 bases removed from V and 5 bases from J, the gap between germline ends came to 16 bases. The CDR3 covers 15 residues. CDR3 amino acids: CASSLSRLGNEKLFF. CDR3 coding DNA: TGTGCCAGCAGTTTGTCTAGACTTGGCAATGAAAAACTGTTTTTT.

V is TRBV6-1 and J is TRBJ2-2; 7 bases fit TRBD2. The CDR3 runs 14 residues. The germline V gene encodes CDR1 MNHNS and CDR2 SASEGT. V was clipped by 2 bases and J by 3 bases; unmatched bases: 0. CDR3 sequence (DNA): TGTGCCAGCAGTGAACTAGCGGACACCGGGGAGCTGTTTTTT. Its protein product is CASSELADTGELFF.

In this sample, this clone turned up a few times. The rearrangement joins TRBV25-1 to TRBJ2-7, with D perhaps TRBD1 (6 bases). Trimming removed 6 bases at V and 2 bases at J, with 14 bases between. Per germline, CDR1 MGHDK and CDR2 SYGVNS. This CDR3 region has 14 residues. The CDR3 region is CASSSGTRAYEQYF. The CDR3 DNA sequence: TGTGCCAGCAGCTCCGGGACAAGGGCCTACGAGCAGTACTTC.

The chain couples TRBV5-6 to TRBJ1-4, with D perhaps TRBD1 (6 bases). There are 18 residues in the CDR3. V was clipped by 4 bases and J by 1 base, with 20 bases between them. CDR1 and CDR2 from the germline V gene are SGHDT and YYEEEE. As DNA, the CDR3 is TGTGCCAGCAGCCCTCGGGGGGGGCGAATCGTAACTAATGAAAAACTGTTTTTT. Protein sequence: CASSPRGGRIVTNEKLFF.

This sequence joins TRBV30 and TRBJ1-1; TRBD1 agrees at 7 bases. From germline, CDR1 is GTSNPN and CDR2 SVGIG (reference sequence). Unmatched junction bases numbered 17, after V lost 3 bases and J lost 7 bases. The CDR3 has 16 amino acids. For the CDR3, the DNA is TGTGCCTGGAGCCCCGTGGCCAGGGGGGAGTCGGGTGAAGCTTTCTTT. It codes for CAWSPVARGESGEAFF.

The rearrangement joins TRBV30 to TRBJ2-2; 8 bases are a match to TRBD1. The junction had 10 bases not matched to a gene; V was cut back by 0 bases and J by 4 bases. This CDR3 is 17 amino acids long. The germline gives CDR1 GTSNPN, CDR2 SVGIG (reference sequence). The CDR3 region is CAWSVWGKGQVTGELFF. The DNA of the CDR3 is TGTGCCTGGAGTGTATGGGGGAAGGGACAGGTCACCGGGGAGCTGTTTTTT.

The gene calls are TRBV9 and TRBJ2-1; 9 nucleotides agree with TRBD2. Germline V CDR1 and CDR2: SGDLS, YYNGEE. This CDR3 is 15 amino acids long. V lost 3 bases to trimming and J lost 9 bases; unmatched junction nucleotides: 10. The CDR3 here is CASSGPPGLAGEQFF. DNA for the CDR3: TGTGCCAGCAGCGGGCCCCCGGGACTAGCAGGTGAGCAGTTCTTC.

The V call is TRBV3-1 (or the pseudogene TRBV3-2), the J call TRBJ2-2; D uncertain. The CDR3 runs 15 residues. Trimming left V 0 bases short and J 8 bases short, with 13 bases between. Germline V gives CDR1 LGHDT, CDR2 YNNKEL (reference sequence). The CDR3 here is CASSQDSRASGELFF. The CDR3 DNA reads TGTGCCAGCAGCCAAGATTCCCGAGCTTCGGGGGAGCTGTTTTTT.

The chain is built from TRBV7-3 and TRBJ2-3; a weak D match, TRBD2 (6 bases). The CDR3 is 16 amino acids. Germline loops: CDR1 SGHTA, CDR2 FQGTGA. The V end lost 1 base, the J end lost 2 bases, and 13 bases lay between the germline ends. DNA for the CDR3: TGTGCCAGCAGCTTAAGAGGTGGAGGGGTCACAGATACGCAGTATTTT. This sequence encodes CASSLRGGGVTDTQYF.

This chain connects TRBV29-1 to TRBJ1-6; no clear D gene. Germline loops: CDR1 SQVTM, CDR2 ANQGSEA. The CDR3 contains 13 residues. Trimming removed 5 bases from V and 10 bases from J, with 15 bases in between. Here the CDR3 reads CSVRPQVGSPLHF. The CDR3 coding sequence is TGCAGCGTTCGGCCCCAGGTTGGCTCACCCCTCCACTTT.

The chain links TRBV19 to TRBJ1-5; D perhaps matches TRBD1 (6 bases). The CDR3 covers 15 residues. Germline V gene data show CDR1 as LNHDA and CDR2 as SQIVND (reference sequence). The ends were cut back, 6 bases at V and 5 bases at J, with 17 bases in the middle. Written as DNA, the CDR3 is TGTGCCAGTAGCCTCCGGCCCAGGACAGATCAGCCCCAGCATTTT. Translation gives CASSLRPRTDQPQHF.

This rearrangement joins TRBV6-6 to TRBJ1-5; D uncertain. The germline V gene has CDR1 MNHNY and CDR2 SVGAGI (reference sequence). The CDR3 runs 15 residues. V gave up 0 bases and J gave up 0 bases, with 6 bases separating them. CDR3 sequence (DNA): TGTGCCAGCAGTTACTCGCAGGTTAGCAATCAGCCCCAGCATTTT. This sequence encodes CASSYSQVSNQPQHF.

The J gene is TRBJ2-1, the V gene TRBV13; 14 positions match TRBD2. J lost 4 bases, V lost 9 bases, and 17 bases had no gene match. This CDR3 has 19 amino acids. CDR1 and CDR2 (germline): PRHDT, FYEKMQ (reference sequence). The CDR3: CARPSGTSGGPNPYNEQFF. In nucleotides, the CDR3 is TGTGCCAGACCCTCCGGGACTAGCGGGGGCCCTAACCCGTACAATGAGCAGTTCTTC.

The rearrangement joins TRBV7-2 to TRBJ2-1, with D possibly matching TRBD2 (6 bases). This CDR3 has 16 residues. The V end lost 1 base, the J end lost 5 bases, and 15 bases lay between the germline ends. Per germline, CDR1 SGHTA and CDR2 FQGNSA. The CDR3 sequence is CASSLEGGAGNNEQFF. The CDR3 DNA reads TGTGCCAGCAGCTTAGAGGGCGGGGCAGGGAACAATGAGCAGTTCTTC.

V is TRBV11-2 and J is TRBJ2-3, with a tentative D call TRBD1 (6 bases). Between the trimmed V and J ends, which lost 6 bases and 1 base, there was a span of 14 bases. Germline V gene lookup returns CDR1 SGHAT and CDR2 FQNNGV. This CDR3 spans 15 amino acids. CDR3 region: CASSRGQIRTDTQYF. Written as DNA, the CDR3 is TGTGCCAGCAGTCGAGGACAGATCCGCACAGATACGCAGTATTTT.

This clone was observed a single time. The chain has TRBV19 and TRBJ2-1; D may be TRBD2 (6 bases). V lost 6 bases and J 4 bases, leaving 19 bases between the germline ends. The CDR3 length is 16 residues. The V gene's germline CDR1 is LNHDA and CDR2 SQIVND (reference sequence). CDR3 DNA: TGTGCCAGTAGCCCCGCGGAGGGAGCGGGTTACAATGAGCAGTTCTTC. This encodes CASSPAEGAGYNEQFF.